These T cell receptor beta chains were read from a single sample in a study of graft-versus-host responses after intestinal transplantation. TCRdb's copy holds only in-frame clones and misses some; the assay was immunoSEQ multiplex PCR. Of roughly 56,000 clones listed, approximately 89% are singletons. Sample: PBMCs, taken 118 to 130 days after intestinal transplantation. These receptors originate from a human patient who received an intestinal transplant, so some T cells may come from the graft donor. CDR3s include the opening cysteine and the closing phenylalanine or tryptophan. Fields, in order: V gene, D gene, clone size, J gene, CDR3 protein, CDR3 DNA. D genes are given only for firm matches. Only part of the rows carry a size: once, few, many, or a class if the clone is expanded.

v_gene: TRBV5-1; d_gene: NA; abundance: NA; j_gene: TRBJ2-7; CDR3aa: CASSLDRRSYEQYF; CDR3nt: TGCGCCAGCAGCTTGGACAGGCGCTCCTACGAGCAGTACTTC
v_gene: TRBV7-8; d_gene: NA; abundance: NA; j_gene: TRBJ1-4; CDR3aa: CASSRVANEKLFF; CDR3nt: TGTGCCAGCAGCAGGGTGGCTAATGAAAAACTGTTTTTT
v_gene: TRBV4-1; d_gene: TRBD1; abundance: few; j_gene: TRBJ1-4; CDR3aa: CASSHQGANEKLFF; CDR3nt: TGCGCCAGCAGCCACCAGGGGGCTAATGAAAAACTGTTTTTT
v_gene: TRBV5-1; d_gene: NA; abundance: NA; j_gene: TRBJ2-7; CDR3aa: CASSPQALSSYEQYF; CDR3nt: TGCGCCAGCAGCCCCCAAGCCCTTAGCTCCTACGAGCAGTACTTC
v_gene: TRBV4-1; d_gene: TRBD2; abundance: NA; j_gene: TRBJ2-2; CDR3aa: CASSPLTSGRNTGELFF; CDR3nt: TGCGCCAGCAGCCCACTTACTAGCGGGAGGAACACCGGGGAGCTGTTTTTT
v_gene: TRBV19; d_gene: TRBD2; abundance: NA; j_gene: TRBJ2-5; CDR3aa: CASSWGLAGAQETQYF; CDR3nt: TGTGCCAGTAGTTGGGGACTAGCGGGGGCCCAAGAGACCCAGTACTTC
v_gene: TRBV19; d_gene: NA; abundance: NA; j_gene: TRBJ1-2; CDR3aa: CASSGWTDRSYGYTF; CDR3nt: TGTGCCAGTAGTGGTTGGACAGACCGAAGCTATGGCTACACCTTC
v_gene: TRBV6-5; d_gene: NA; abundance: NA; j_gene: TRBJ1-1; CDR3aa: CASSYTGAVAEAFF; CDR3nt: TGTGCCAGCAGTTACACGGGGGCGGTGGCTGAAGCTTTCTTT
v_gene: TRBV5-1; d_gene: NA; abundance: NA; j_gene: TRBJ1-3; CDR3aa: CASSFSGEPGNTIYF; CDR3nt: TGCGCCAGCAGCTTTTCCGGGGAACCTGGAAACACCATATATTTT
v_gene: TRBV29-1; d_gene: TRBD2; abundance: once; j_gene: TRBJ2-1; CDR3aa: CSVRGGYNEQFF; CDR3nt: TGCAGCGTGCGGGGGGGATACAATGAGCAGTTCTTC
v_gene: TRBV7-9; d_gene: TRBD2; abundance: once; j_gene: TRBJ2-2; CDR3aa: CASSVSGSPTGELFF; CDR3nt: TGTGCCAGCAGCGTAAGCGGGAGCCCTACCGGGGAGCTGTTTTTT
v_gene: TRBV5-6; d_gene: NA; abundance: NA; j_gene: TRBJ1-1; CDR3aa: CASSMLTPNTEAFF; CDR3nt: TGTGCCAGCAGCATGCTGACACCGAACACTGAAGCTTTCTTT
v_gene: TRBV4-2; d_gene: NA; abundance: once; j_gene: TRBJ1-5; CDR3aa: CASSQDRGFGQPQHF; CDR3nt: TGTGCCAGCAGCCAAGATAGAGGTTTTGGTCAGCCCCAGCATTTT
v_gene: TRBV7-6; d_gene: NA; abundance: NA; j_gene: TRBJ1-3; CDR3aa: CASSLEFGGGNTIYF; CDR3nt: TGTGCCAGCAGCTTAGAGTTTGGGGGTGGAAACACCATATATTTT
v_gene: TRBV11-2; d_gene: NA; abundance: NA; j_gene: TRBJ1-1; CDR3aa: CASSLLVSENTEAFF; CDR3nt: TGTGCCAGCAGCTTATTAGTGTCGGAGAACACTGAAGCTTTCTTT
v_gene: TRBV27; d_gene: NA; abundance: NA; j_gene: TRBJ2-1; CDR3aa: CASSFPRGAPVNEQFF; CDR3nt: TGTGCCAGCAGTTTTCCCCGGGGGGCCCCAGTCAATGAGCAGTTCTTC
v_gene: TRBV5-4; d_gene: NA; abundance: NA; j_gene: TRBJ2-7; CDR3aa: CASSPDIGSYEQYF; CDR3nt: TGTGCCAGCAGCCCCGACATTGGCTCCTACGAGCAGTACTTC
v_gene: TRBV28; d_gene: NA; abundance: NA; j_gene: TRBJ2-7; CDR3aa: CASSLNGQLYEQYF; CDR3nt: TGTGCCAGCAGTTTAAATGGACAGCTCTACGAGCAGTACTTC
v_gene: TRBV9; d_gene: TRBD1; abundance: once; j_gene: TRBJ1-2; CDR3aa: CASSAEFPGTAKHYTF; CDR3nt: TGTGCCAGCAGCGCAGAGTTCCCCGGGACAGCCAAACACTACACCTTC
v_gene: TRBV18; d_gene: NA; abundance: NA; j_gene: TRBJ2-2; CDR3aa: CASSPRTSNTGELFF; CDR3nt: TGTGCCAGCTCACCACGTACTTCGAACACCGGGGAGCTGTTTTTT
v_gene: TRBV14; d_gene: TRBD1; abundance: NA; j_gene: TRBJ1-2; CDR3aa: CASSRQGGNYGYTF; CDR3nt: TGTGCCAGCAGCCGACAGGGCGGAAACTATGGCTACACCTTC
v_gene: TRBV4-1; d_gene: NA; abundance: NA; j_gene: TRBJ2-2; CDR3aa: CASSLPGTPNTGELFF; CDR3nt: TGCGCCAGCAGCCTTCCTGGGACACCGAACACCGGGGAGCTGTTTTTT
v_gene: TRBV15; d_gene: TRBD2; abundance: once; j_gene: TRBJ2-7; CDR3aa: CATSILAGDYEQYF; CDR3nt: TGTGCCACCAGCATACTAGCGGGAGACTACGAGCAGTACTTC
v_gene: TRBV27; d_gene: NA; abundance: once; j_gene: TRBJ2-7; CDR3aa: CASSLSQVDEQYF; CDR3nt: TGTGCCAGCAGTTTATCTCAAGTCGACGAGCAGTACTTC
v_gene: TRBV27; d_gene: NA; abundance: NA; j_gene: TRBJ1-4; CDR3aa: CASSLEGRNPREKLFF; CDR3nt: TGTGCCAGCAGTTTAGAGGGCCGAAATCCCCGGGAAAAACTGTTTTTT
v_gene: TRBV7-9; d_gene: TRBD2; abundance: NA; j_gene: TRBJ2-1; CDR3aa: CASSSTSGRGYNEQFF; CDR3nt: TGTGCCAGCAGCTCGACCAGCGGGAGAGGCTACAATGAGCAGTTCTTC
v_gene: TRBV20-1; d_gene: NA; abundance: NA; j_gene: TRBJ1-1; CDR3aa: CSASRNTEAFF; CDR3nt: TGCAGTGCTAGCAGGAACACTGAAGCTTTCTTT
v_gene: TRBV28; d_gene: TRBD2; abundance: NA; j_gene: TRBJ2-1; CDR3aa: CASSLTGGMGNEQFF; CDR3nt: TGTGCCAGCAGTTTAACGGGGGGAATGGGCAATGAGCAGTTCTTC
v_gene: TRBV5-6; d_gene: NA; abundance: NA; j_gene: TRBJ2-1; CDR3aa: CASSLAWVSSSYNEQFF; CDR3nt: TGTGCCAGCAGCTTGGCCTGGGTGTCAAGCTCCTACAATGAGCAGTTCTTC
v_gene: TRBV5-8; d_gene: NA; abundance: NA; j_gene: TRBJ2-1; CDR3aa: CASPKNEQFF; CDR3nt: TGTGCCAGCCCAAAGAATGAGCAGTTCTTC
v_gene: TRBV6-6; d_gene: TRBD1; abundance: once; j_gene: TRBJ1-5; CDR3aa: CASRPTTGGNQPQHF; CDR3nt: TGTGCCAGCAGACCCACGACAGGGGGCAATCAGCCCCAGCATTTT
v_gene: TRBV5-4; d_gene: NA; abundance: NA; j_gene: TRBJ1-5; CDR3aa: CASPPDRAQPQHF; CDR3nt: TGTGCCAGCCCACCGGACAGAGCTCAGCCCCAGCATTTT
v_gene: TRBV5-1; d_gene: TRBD1; abundance: NA; j_gene: TRBJ1-1; CDR3aa: CASSLEPTGGLTEAFF; CDR3nt: TGCGCCAGCAGCTTGGAGCCCACAGGGGGCCTGACTGAAGCTTTCTTT
v_gene: TRBV7-2; d_gene: NA; abundance: NA; j_gene: TRBJ1-6; CDR3aa: CASSLLGSYNSPLHF; CDR3nt: TGTGCCAGCAGCTTACTAGGGTCCTATAATTCACCCCTCCACTTT
v_gene: TRBV11-2; d_gene: TRBD2; abundance: NA; j_gene: TRBJ2-1; CDR3aa: CASSFWTGTSGTSYNEQFF; CDR3nt: TGTGCCAGCAGCTTCTGGACCGGGACTAGCGGGACCTCCTACAATGAGCAGTTCTTC
v_gene: TRBV27; d_gene: NA; abundance: NA; j_gene: TRBJ2-5; CDR3aa: CASSWGVGGQTQYF; CDR3nt: TGTGCCAGCAGTTGGGGGGTCGGGGGGCAGACCCAGTACTTC
v_gene: TRBV5-1; d_gene: TRBD2; abundance: NA; j_gene: TRBJ2-1; CDR3aa: CASRPTSGSSYNEQFF; CDR3nt: TGCGCCAGCAGACCTACTAGCGGGAGTTCCTACAATGAGCAGTTCTTC
v_gene: TRBV20-1; d_gene: TRBD2; abundance: NA; j_gene: TRBJ2-7; CDR3aa: CSVGTSTEQYF; CDR3nt: TGCAGTGTAGGGACTAGCACCGAGCAGTACTTC
v_gene: TRBV18; d_gene: NA; abundance: NA; j_gene: TRBJ2-3; CDR3aa: CASSAAVFSTDTQYF; CDR3nt: TGTGCCAGCTCCGCGGCGGTTTTCAGCACAGATACGCAGTATTTT
v_gene: TRBV28; d_gene: NA; abundance: NA; j_gene: TRBJ1-1; CDR3aa: CATTPRNTEAFF; CDR3nt: TGTGCCACTACCCCCAGGAACACTGAAGCTTTCTTT
v_gene: TRBV2; d_gene: NA; abundance: NA; j_gene: TRBJ1-5; CDR3aa: CASNRGADQPQHF; CDR3nt: TGTGCCAGCAATCGGGGGGCTGATCAGCCCCAGCATTTT
v_gene: TRBV4-1; d_gene: NA; abundance: NA; j_gene: TRBJ2-5; CDR3aa: CASSQDWGQETQYF; CDR3nt: TGCGCCAGCAGCCAAGATTGGGGGCAAGAGACCCAGTACTTC
v_gene: TRBV19; d_gene: NA; abundance: NA; j_gene: TRBJ2-7; CDR3aa: CASSIDRSYEQYF; CDR3nt: TGTGCCAGTAGTATAGATCGCAGCTACGAGCAGTACTTC
v_gene: TRBV11-2; d_gene: NA; abundance: NA; j_gene: TRBJ2-7; CDR3aa: CASSLAWPPIFYEQYF; CDR3nt: TGTGCCAGCAGCTTAGCCTGGCCCCCGATCTTTTACGAGCAGTACTTC
v_gene: TRBV7-2; d_gene: TRBD2; abundance: NA; j_gene: TRBJ2-7; CDR3aa: CASSSGLAYYEQYF; CDR3nt: TGTGCCAGCAGCTCGGGACTAGCGTACTACGAGCAGTACTTC